Presented here are 13 T cell receptor beta chains from one specimen sequenced in a study of T cell repertoires in cytomegalovirus infection. TCRdb analysed the reads with MiXCR anew, one entry per CDR3 protein. The sample records under 150,000 distinct CDR3 sequences, roughly 9% being singletons. The specimen sequenced was PBMCs. These receptor sequences come from a human donor in good health (CMV status not recorded). Some clones in this sample may be carry-over from other donors' samples.

This clonotype was seen more than once but under ten times. The V gene is TRBV6-5, the J gene TRBJ2-7, with 8 nucleotides matching TRBD1. The CDR3 has 13 amino acids. Germline loops: CDR1 MNHEY, CDR2 SVGAGI. V shed 6 bases and J 4 bases; nucleotides not matched to a gene: 5. CDR3: CASRNDRGYEQYF. The DNA of the CDR3 is TGTGCCAGCAGAAACGACAGGGGATACGAGCAGTACTTC.

This clonotype showed up just a few times. The chain is built from TRBV29-1 and TRBJ1-1; D uncertain. The CDR3 contains 13 residues. The ends were cut back, 4 bases at V and 0 bases at J, with 9 bases in the middle. From germline, CDR1 is SQVTM and CDR2 ANQGSEA. In DNA form, the CDR3 reads TGCAGCGTTGTCGGCAGAATGAACACTGAAGCTTTCTTT. Protein: CSVVGRMNTEAFF.

This clonotype was counted between two and nine times. V and J are TRBV5-5 and TRBJ2-2; maybe TRBD1 (5 bases). Trimming removed 3 bases from V and 4 bases from J, with 10 bases in between. Germline-derived CDR1 and CDR2 are SGHKS and YYEKEE (reference sequence). The CDR3 has 14 residues. The CDR3 is CASSSTDFTGELFF. The CDR3 DNA reads TGTGCCAGCAGCTCGACAGATTTCACCGGGGAGCTGTTTTTT.

This clonotype showed up many times. V usage is TRBV20-1 and J usage is TRBJ2-2, with D hard to call. CDR3 size: 13 residues. The V gene's germline CDR1 is DFQATT and CDR2 SNEGSKA (reference sequence). V shed 1 base and J shed 3 bases, with 6 bases lying between them. The CDR3, as DNA: TGCAGTGCTAGAGCCTGGGACACCGGGGAGCTGTTTTTT. This gives the protein CSARAWDTGELFF.

The V and J genes are TRBV29-1 and TRBJ2-7, with D uncertain. The germline CDR1 and CDR2 sequences are SQVTM and ANQGSEA. Trimming shortened V by 4 bases and J by 2 bases, and 12 bases separated the two germline ends. The CDR3 has 13 amino acids. CDR3 residues: CSVVVGRPYEQYF. CDR3 sequence (DNA): TGCAGCGTTGTTGTTGGCAGACCCTACGAGCAGTACTTC.

This clonotype showed up many times. The gene calls are TRBV28 and TRBJ1-5; TRBD1 aligns across 7 bases. V gave up 6 bases and J gave up 0 bases; unmatched junction bases: 8. Germline CDR1 is MDHEN and CDR2 is SYDVKM. The CDR3 runs to 16 residues. CDR3 DNA: TGTGCCAGCAGGGGGGACAGAGACTATAGCAATCAGCCCCAGCATTTT. This gives the protein CASRGDRDYSNQPQHF.

The table lists this clonotype with many counts. The genes are TRBV7-2 and TRBJ1-3, with D unresolved. CDR3 size: 13 residues. The germline gives CDR1 SGHTA, CDR2 FQGNSA. V was clipped by 4 bases and J by 0 bases, with 4 bases between them. The CDR3 DNA reads as TGTGCCAGCAGCTCCCCCTCTGGAAACACCATATATTTT. Amino acids: CASSSPSGNTIYF.

Ten or more counts support this clonotype. J is TRBJ1-2 and V is TRBV7-8; D is unclear. V lost 1 base and J 0 bases, leaving 18 bases between the germline ends. The CDR3 runs to 18 residues. The V gene's germline CDR1 is SGHVS and CDR2 FQNEAQ. The CDR3 region has the DNA TGTGCCAGCAGCTTAGGAAAAGGGCAGCCGTTAGCTAACTATGGCTACACCTTC. It translates to CASSLGKGQPLANYGYTF.

This clonotype was counted at least ten times. This rearrangement joins TRBV28 to TRBJ1-5; D uncertain. The length of the CDR3 is 13 residues. Trimming took off 3 bases at V and 4 bases at J, with 7 bases between the two ends. Germline CDR1 and CDR2: MDHEN and SYDVKM. The CDR3 here is CASSFMRNQPQHF. CDR3 bases: TGTGCCAGCAGTTTTATGAGGAATCAGCCCCAGCATTTT.

This clonotype was counted at least ten times. The chain is built from TRBV6-5 and TRBJ1-1; D uncertain. The V gene lost 4 bases and the J gene lost 1 base, with 10 bases spanning the gap. The CDR3 is made up of 14 amino acids. The germline CDR1 and CDR2 sequences are MNHEY and SVGAGI. The CDR3 DNA follows: TGTGCCAGCAGTTTCCTGGGAGGGAACACTGAAGCTTTCTTT. Protein sequence: CASSFLGGNTEAFF.

This clonotype was observed many times. V and J are TRBV6-6 and TRBJ2-1; D is uncertain. CDR3 size: 15 residues. CDR1 MNHNY and CDR2 SVGAGI come from the germline V gene (reference sequence). V lost 0 bases to trimming and J lost 5 bases, with 11 bases between them. Written as DNA, the CDR3 is TGTGCCAGCAGTTACTCAGGGTCGTCCAACAATGAGCAGTTCTTC. Encoded protein: CASSYSGSSNNEQFF.

There are many counts of this clonotype. The chain carries TRBV7-6 and TRBJ2-2; possibly TRBD1 or TRBD2 for D (5 bases each). Deletions cut 2 bases from V and 3 bases from J, with 22 bases between. The CDR3 runs to 19 residues. CDR1 is SGHVS, CDR2 FNYEAQ, per germline. In nucleotides, the CDR3 is TGTGCCAGCAGCTTACCTTTAATCGAACAGACAGCGGACACCGGGGAGCTGTTTTTT. It codes for CASSLPLIEQTADTGELFF.

This clonotype has ten or more counts. The rearrangement uses TRBV28 and TRBJ1-4; a weak D match, TRBD1 (5 bases). The germline gives CDR1 MDHEN, CDR2 SYDVKM. With 3 bases removed from V and 7 bases from J, the gap between germline ends came to 12 bases. The CDR3 consists of 14 residues. The CDR3 region is CASSFSGGTEKLFF. The CDR3 region has the DNA TGTGCCAGCAGTTTCAGCGGCGGGACTGAAAAACTGTTTTTT.